Reported below is one T cell receptor (beta chain). Clones were read by immunoSEQ multiplex PCR, and TCRdb kept only the in-frame ones, dropping some. The sample contains about 18,000 clones, more than 75% of which appear only once. V dropped 2 bases and J dropped 8; count of bases not matched to a gene: 5. This CDR3 has 14 amino acids. Germline CDR1 and CDR2: SNHLY and FYNNEI. The data were obtained in a study of T cell changes during pregnancy in multiple sclerosis. The material was CD8+ T cells from peripheral blood mononuclear cells, obtained after pregnancy. This chain uses TRBV2 with TRBJ2-4, with 8 bases matching TRBD1. The receptor was derived from a female donor with multiple sclerosis, enrolled in a pregnancy study. The DNA for the CDR3 is TGTGCCAGCAGTGAATGGCTGGACAGGGACATTCAGTACTTC. Translating gives CASSEWLDRDIQYF.